Listed below are T cell receptor beta chains from one sample, sequenced in a study of T cell responses to AZD1222 COVID-19 vaccine. Assay: immunoSEQ multiplex PCR; the TCRdb copy retains only in-frame clones and omits some. There are some 100,000 clones in the sample; around 87% occur only once, and 4% to 5% lies in the top ten. The sequencing here drew on peripheral blood, taken on day 0 of MenACWY control vaccination. The source is an adult in good health. Each CDR3 is given with its conserved first and last residue. The order of the fields is J gene, V gene, clone size, D gene, CDR3 DNA, CDR3 protein. D genes are given only for firm matches. Where a row states a size, it is once, few, many or the class of an expanded clone; other rows omit it.

j_call: TRBJ2-1; v_call: TRBV5-1; clone_size: NA; d_call: TRBD2; cdr3_nt: TGCGCCAGCAGCCTCATCTGGCGGGAGGAAGGTGAGCAGTTCTTC; cdr3_aa: CASSLIWREEGEQFF
j_call: TRBJ2-1; v_call: TRBV5-1; clone_size: NA; d_call: NA; cdr3_nt: TGCGCCAGCAGCTTGGGCCCGCCTAGTGTTGAGCAGTTCTTC; cdr3_aa: CASSLGPPSVEQFF
j_call: TRBJ1-3; v_call: TRBV4-2; clone_size: NA; d_call: TRBD1; cdr3_nt: TGTGCCAGCAGCCAAGCAGGGGGCTCTGGAAACACCATATATTTT; cdr3_aa: CASSQAGGSGNTIYF
j_call: TRBJ2-3; v_call: TRBV19; clone_size: once; d_call: TRBD1; cdr3_nt: TGTGCCAGTAGTATGGGACAGGGGTCGGATACGCAGTATTTT; cdr3_aa: CASSMGQGSDTQYF
j_call: TRBJ2-1; v_call: TRBV23-1; clone_size: NA; d_call: TRBD1; cdr3_nt: TGCGCCAGCAGTCAAATCGTTCCACAGGGGAGTGAGGATGAGCAGTTCTTC; cdr3_aa: CASSQIVPQGSEDEQFF
j_call: TRBJ2-1; v_call: TRBV4-3; clone_size: NA; d_call: TRBD1; cdr3_nt: TGCGCCAGCAGCCAAGCCGAGGGGACAGGGGGTCGGCAGTTCTTC; cdr3_aa: CASSQAEGTGGRQFF
j_call: TRBJ1-5; v_call: TRBV27; clone_size: NA; d_call: NA; cdr3_nt: TGTGCCAGCAGTCGCCGCGGGGGCGGTGGCAATCAGCCCCAGCATTTT; cdr3_aa: CASSRRGGGGNQPQHF
j_call: TRBJ2-7; v_call: TRBV18; clone_size: NA; d_call: TRBD2; cdr3_nt: TGTGCCAGCTCACCAGGACTAGCGGGCTCCTACGAGCAGTACTTC; cdr3_aa: CASSPGLAGSYEQYF
j_call: TRBJ2-1; v_call: TRBV4-3; clone_size: NA; d_call: NA; cdr3_nt: TGCGCCAGCAGCCAAGAAGCGCGGAACACCCTGTTCTTC; cdr3_aa: CASSQEARNTLFF
j_call: TRBJ1-5; v_call: TRBV9; clone_size: NA; d_call: NA; cdr3_nt: TGTGCCAGCAGCGTAGTGGGAAGCAATCAGCCCCAGCATTTT; cdr3_aa: CASSVVGSNQPQHF